The present T cell receptor (beta chain) was sequenced within a study of cytomegalovirus exposure and HLA in healthy donors. Broader study findings: The study reported that TCR beta sequences accurately predicted HLA-A and HLA-B alleles in most subjects. Later analysis found that TCR beta chains associated with HLA were more clonally expanded than other, equally common chains.

It was with 60 Vbeta and 13 Jbeta primers that the PCR ran. The method was immunoSEQ multiplex PCR; TCRdb's version includes in-frame clones alone and lacks a portion of them. Here the sample spans over 150,000 clones, roughly 84% being singletons. A word on this clone: Its target is not known.

V dropped 1 base and J dropped 1 base, with 12 bases sitting between them. CDR3 length: 16 residues. Per the germline V gene, CDR1 is SGHRS and CDR2 is YFSETQ. The clonotype comes from a boy aged 2-15 years in good health and CMV-seronegative. The rearrangement links TRBV5-1 to TRBJ1-5, with D tentatively TRBD1 (6 bases). Sequencing was done on a sample of PBMCs. In DNA form, the CDR3 reads TGCGCCAGCAGCTTGTGGGGGCCTCCCAGCAATCAGCCCCAGCATTTT. Amino acid sequence: CASSLWGPPSNQPQHF. The full variable domain, its missing parts supplied by reference TRBV5-1 and TRBJ1-5, is KAGVTQTPRYLIKTRGQQVTLSCSPISGHRSVSWYQQTPGQGLQFLFEYFSETQRNKGNFPGRFSGRQFSNSRSEMNVSTLELGDSALYLCASSLWGPPSNQPQHFGDGTRLSIL.